This TCR beta chain was recovered during a study of blood T cell repertoires in COVID-19. About the research overall: COVID-19 samples collected from the United States, Italy and Spain covered acute and convalescent phases. PBMCs, B-cell-depleted T cells, or T cells were the source of the cDNA or gDNA that made up the material.

Germline V CDR1 and CDR2: SGHTS, YDEGEE. The CDR3 length is 15 residues. V was shortened by 0 bases and J by 6 bases, with 14 bases between the two germline ends. This clone was seen only once. Authors' methods: From reference gene primer amplification, estimates of nucleated cell counts were derived. Data came from immunoSEQ multiplex PCR; TCRdb stores just in-frame clones and leaves some out. That table furnishes V, J and clone size, whereas the DNA furnished D and trimming. This repertoire shows some 670,000 clones, approximately 90% found once; its top ten account for over 0.2%. The chain uses TRBV5-8 and TRBJ2-3; the D gene is possibly TRBD2 (6 bases). The source is a young woman with acute or convalescent COVID-19. The source material was peripheral blood. The CDR3 spells CASSLGGVDRDTQYF. The CDR3 DNA sequence: TGTGCCAGCAGCTTGGGGGGGGTCGATCGGGATACGCAGTATTTT.